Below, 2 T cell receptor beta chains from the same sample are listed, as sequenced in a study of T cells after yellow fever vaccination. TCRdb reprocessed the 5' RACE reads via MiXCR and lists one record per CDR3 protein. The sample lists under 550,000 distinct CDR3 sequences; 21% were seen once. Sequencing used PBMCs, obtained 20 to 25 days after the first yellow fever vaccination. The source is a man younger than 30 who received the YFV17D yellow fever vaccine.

The CDR3, as DNA: TGTGCCAGCAGTTCACAGACAGGGCTGAACACTGAAGCTTTCTTT. This sequence encodes CASSSQTGLNTEAFF. The chain is built from TRBV6-5 and TRBJ1-1; 7 bases agree with TRBD1. The V gene's germline CDR1 is MNHEY and CDR2 SVGAGI. This CDR3 region has 15 residues. Germline trimming cut 4 bases from V and 0 bases from J; bases unmatched to any gene: 5.

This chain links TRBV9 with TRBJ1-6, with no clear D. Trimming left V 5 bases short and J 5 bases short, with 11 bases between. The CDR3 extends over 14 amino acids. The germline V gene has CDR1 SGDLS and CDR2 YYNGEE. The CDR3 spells CASRDPGHNSPLHF. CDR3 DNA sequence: TGTGCCAGCAGGGATCCTGGGCATAATTCACCCCTCCACTTT.